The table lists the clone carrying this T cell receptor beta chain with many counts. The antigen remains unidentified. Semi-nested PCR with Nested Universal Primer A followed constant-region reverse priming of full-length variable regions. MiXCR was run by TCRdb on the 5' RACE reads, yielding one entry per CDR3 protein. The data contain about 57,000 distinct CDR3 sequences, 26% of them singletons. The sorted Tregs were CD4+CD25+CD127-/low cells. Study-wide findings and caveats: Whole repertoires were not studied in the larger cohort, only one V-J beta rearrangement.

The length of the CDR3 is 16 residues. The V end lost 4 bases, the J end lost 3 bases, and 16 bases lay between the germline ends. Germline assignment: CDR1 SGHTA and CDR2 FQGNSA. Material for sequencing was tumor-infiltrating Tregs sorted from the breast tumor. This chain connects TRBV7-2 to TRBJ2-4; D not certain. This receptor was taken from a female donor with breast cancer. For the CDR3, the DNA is TGTGCCAGCAGCTCGACGGCCCAATGGGGCAAAAACATTCAGTACTTC. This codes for CASSSTAQWGKNIQYF.